This TCR beta chain came from a study of shared clonotypes between healthy human individuals. In the study overall: Each donor contributed plates that comprised three CD4 naive, three CD4 memory, two CD8 naive and one CD8 memory.

For this clone: The antigen remains unidentified.

Broader study findings: Larger richness was generally estimated for naive than memory subsets.

It was at deep level that the assay was run. Assay used: immunoSEQ multiplex PCR; TCRdb lists only in-frame clones, some missing. The data contain more than 850,000 clones, 75% to 85% of them singletons. Per germline, CDR1 SQVTM and CDR2 ANQGSEA. The CDR3 length is 12 residues. V gave up 7 bases and J gave up 7 bases; unmatched junction bases: 4. The rearrangement links TRBV29-1 to TRBJ1-4, with TRBD1 identical over 9 bases. The sequenced sample consisted of memory CD4+ T cells from PBMCs. Subset described: CD45RA-negative fraction. The TCR comes from a young man in good health. Some clones in this sample may be carry-over from other donors' samples. The CDR3 is CSATGGSEKLFF. The CDR3 DNA sequence: TGCAGCGCAACAGGGGGCTCTGAAAAACTGTTTTTT.